The sequence of this TCR beta chain was determined in a study of blood T cell repertoires in COVID-19. About the research overall: T cells, B-cell-depleted T cells, or PBMCs supplied cDNA or gDNA.

Trimming removed 8 bases at V and 9 bases at J, with 11 bases between. CDR3 length equals 10 residues. Germline V gene lookup returns CDR1 MNHNY and CDR2 SVGAGI (reference sequence). Cohort 3 donors were reported recovered after two negative PCRs, clearance, or symptom resolution. TCRdb's copy holds only in-frame clones and misses some; the assay was immunoSEQ multiplex PCR. The sample includes a few hundred thousand clones, roughly 85% of them seen just once. Material for sequencing was PBMCs or T cells enriched from blood (not recorded which). The clonotype was recovered from a young woman who had recovered from COVID-19. The V and J genes are TRBV6-6 and TRBJ2-7, with D possibly matching TRBD1 (6 bases). As DNA, the CDR3 is TGTGCCAGCGGATCGGACAGGCAGTACTTC. Translating gives CASGSDRQYF.